The table lists the clone carrying this T cell receptor (beta chain) with a few counts. The data are from a study of blood T cell repertoires in COVID-19. Study in general: Italy, Spain and the United States were the sources of the convalescent and acute COVID-19 samples.

Membership in each cohort depended on participant-reported clinical history. From germline, CDR1 is MDHEN and CDR2 SYDVKM. J gave up 0 bases and V 2 bases, and 1 base lay outside the gene matches. The CDR3 runs 16 residues. Authors' data handling: Nucleated cell number was recorded as an estimate derived from reference gene primer amplification. The method was immunoSEQ multiplex PCR; TCRdb's version includes in-frame clones alone and lacks a portion of them. That table gives V, J and clone size, and the DNA gave D and trimming. The table records 250,000 to 300,000 clones, 86% of them present only once.

This TCR came from a man younger than 35 who had recovered from COVID-19. The sequenced material came from PBMCs or T cells enriched from blood (not recorded which). This chain links TRBV28 with TRBJ2-6, with 7 bases lining up with TRBD1. The CDR3 DNA reads as TGTGCCAGCAGTTTAGGACAGGTCTCTGGGGCCAACGTCCTGACTTTC. Its translation is CASSLGQVSGANVLTF.